This T cell receptor beta chain was recorded in a study of blood T cell repertoires in COVID-19. Study context: The study drew acute and convalescent COVID-19 samples from the United States, Italy and Spain. T cells, B-cell-depleted T cells, or PBMCs provided the cDNA or gDNA that served as material.

In germline, CDR1 is GTSNPN, CDR2 SVGIG (reference sequence). This CDR3 is built from 13 residues. With V trimmed by 1 base and J by 12 bases, 5 bases remained unmatched. In the study's own analysis: Using reference gene primer amplification, nucleated cell counts were estimated. The data were produced by immunoSEQ multiplex PCR, yet TCRdb's version contains in-frame clones alone and is incomplete. V and J calls and clone size are given by that table; D and trimming were obtained from the DNA. The table includes around 26,000 clones, around 65% detected once. The chain is built from TRBV30 and TRBJ2-7; 14 nucleotides agree with TRBD2. This receptor was obtained from a man in his sixties with active or convalescent COVID-19. Sequenced input: peripheral blood. CDR3 protein: CAWSDGLAGGGYF. The CDR3 DNA follows: TGTGCCTGGAGTGACGGACTAGCGGGAGGTGGGTACTTC.